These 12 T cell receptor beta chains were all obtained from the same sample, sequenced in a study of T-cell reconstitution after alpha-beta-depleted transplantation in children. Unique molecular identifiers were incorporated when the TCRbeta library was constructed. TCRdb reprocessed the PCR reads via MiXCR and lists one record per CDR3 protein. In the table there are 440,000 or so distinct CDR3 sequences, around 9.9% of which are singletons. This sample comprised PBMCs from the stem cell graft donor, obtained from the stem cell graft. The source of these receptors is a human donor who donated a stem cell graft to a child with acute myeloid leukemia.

The CDR3 region has the DNA TGTGCCAGCAGTTATTACAGACATAGCGCGGATGAGCAGTTCTTC. It specifies CASSYYRHSADEQFF. The chain joins TRBV6-2 or TRBV6-3 to TRBJ2-1; D might be TRBD2 (5 bases). The CDR3 covers 15 residues. The germline CDR1 and CDR2 sequences are MNHEY and SVGEGT. Trimming pared 3 bases from V and 8 bases from J, leaving 17 bases between.

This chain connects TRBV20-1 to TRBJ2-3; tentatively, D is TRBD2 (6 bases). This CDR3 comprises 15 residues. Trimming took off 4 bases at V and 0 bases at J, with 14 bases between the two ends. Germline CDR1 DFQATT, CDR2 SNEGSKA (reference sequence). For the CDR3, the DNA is TGCAGTGCTACACTGCGGGGCGTTAGCACAGATACGCAGTATTTT. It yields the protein CSATLRGVSTDTQYF.

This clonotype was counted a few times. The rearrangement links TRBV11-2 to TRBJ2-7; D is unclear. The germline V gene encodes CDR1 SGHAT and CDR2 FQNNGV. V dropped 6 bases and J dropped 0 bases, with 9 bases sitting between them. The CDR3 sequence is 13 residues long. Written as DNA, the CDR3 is TGTGCCAGCAGGCAAACGATCTCCTACGAGCAGTACTTC. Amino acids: CASRQTISYEQYF.

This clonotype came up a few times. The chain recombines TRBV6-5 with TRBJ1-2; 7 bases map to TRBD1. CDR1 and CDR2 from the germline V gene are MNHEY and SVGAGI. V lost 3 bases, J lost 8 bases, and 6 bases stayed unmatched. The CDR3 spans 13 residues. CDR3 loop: CASSYREGGGYTF. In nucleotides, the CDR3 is TGTGCCAGCAGTTATCGGGAAGGGGGCGGCTACACCTTC.

The CDR3 here is CASTKYSGELFF. CDR3 sequence (DNA): TGCGCCAGCACCAAATACTCCGGGGAGCTGTTTTTT. The V and J genes are TRBV5-1 and TRBJ2-2; D remains unclear. In germline, CDR1 is SGHRS, CDR2 YFSETQ. Between the trimmed V and J ends, which lost 6 bases and 6 bases, there was a span of 9 bases. This CDR3 has 12 residues.

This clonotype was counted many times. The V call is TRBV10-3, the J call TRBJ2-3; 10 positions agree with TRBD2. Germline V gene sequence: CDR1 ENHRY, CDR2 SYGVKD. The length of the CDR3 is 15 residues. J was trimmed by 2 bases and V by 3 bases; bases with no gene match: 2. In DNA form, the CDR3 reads TGTGCCATCAGTGAAGCGGGAGGGGACACAGATACGCAGTATTTT. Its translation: CAISEAGGDTDTQYF.

CDR3 nucleotides: TGTGCCAGCTCAAGGACAGGGAATAATTCACCCCTCCACTTT. Translating it yields CASSRTGNNSPLHF. The chain is built from TRBV18 and TRBJ1-6, with 8 bases that match TRBD1. V shed 5 bases, J shed 5 bases, and the junction held 2 bases outside the gene matches. There are 14 residues in the CDR3. CDR1 and CDR2 (germline): KGHSH, LQKENI.

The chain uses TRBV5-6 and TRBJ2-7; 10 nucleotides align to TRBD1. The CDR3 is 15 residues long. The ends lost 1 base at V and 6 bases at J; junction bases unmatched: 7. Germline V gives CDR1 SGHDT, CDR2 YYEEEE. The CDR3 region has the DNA TGTGCCAGCAGCTTGCCGGGACAGGGGTCCGTCGAGCAGTACGTC. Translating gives CASSLPGQGSVEQYV.

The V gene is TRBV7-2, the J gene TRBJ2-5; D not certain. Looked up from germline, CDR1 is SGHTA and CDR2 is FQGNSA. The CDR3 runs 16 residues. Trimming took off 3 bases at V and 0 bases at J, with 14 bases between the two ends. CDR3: CASSFAGDMYQETQYF. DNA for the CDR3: TGTGCCAGCAGCTTCGCAGGCGATATGTACCAAGAGACCCAGTACTTC.

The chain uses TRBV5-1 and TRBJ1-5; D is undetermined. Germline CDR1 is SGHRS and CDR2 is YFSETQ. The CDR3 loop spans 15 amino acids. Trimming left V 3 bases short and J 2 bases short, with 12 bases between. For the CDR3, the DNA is TGCGCCAGCAGCTATGGAGGGTTGGGCAATCAGCCCCAGCATTTT. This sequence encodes CASSYGGLGNQPQHF.

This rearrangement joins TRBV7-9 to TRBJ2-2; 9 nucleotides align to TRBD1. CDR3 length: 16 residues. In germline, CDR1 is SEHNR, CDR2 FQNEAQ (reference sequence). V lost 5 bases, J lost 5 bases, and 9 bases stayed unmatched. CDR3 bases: TGTGCCAGCAGCCCTGAGCCGGGACAGGGTACCGGGGAGCTGTTTTTT. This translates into CASSPEPGQGTGELFF.

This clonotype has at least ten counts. This CDR3 reads CSVAGGALEKLFF. CDR3 coding DNA: TGCAGCGTTGCCGGCGGGGCCTTAGAAAAACTGTTTTTT. V is TRBV29-1 and J is TRBJ1-4; TRBD1 might be the D (5 bases). V shed 4 bases and J shed 8 bases, with 14 bases lying between them. The CDR3 spans 13 residues. Germline CDR1 SQVTM, CDR2 ANQGSEA.